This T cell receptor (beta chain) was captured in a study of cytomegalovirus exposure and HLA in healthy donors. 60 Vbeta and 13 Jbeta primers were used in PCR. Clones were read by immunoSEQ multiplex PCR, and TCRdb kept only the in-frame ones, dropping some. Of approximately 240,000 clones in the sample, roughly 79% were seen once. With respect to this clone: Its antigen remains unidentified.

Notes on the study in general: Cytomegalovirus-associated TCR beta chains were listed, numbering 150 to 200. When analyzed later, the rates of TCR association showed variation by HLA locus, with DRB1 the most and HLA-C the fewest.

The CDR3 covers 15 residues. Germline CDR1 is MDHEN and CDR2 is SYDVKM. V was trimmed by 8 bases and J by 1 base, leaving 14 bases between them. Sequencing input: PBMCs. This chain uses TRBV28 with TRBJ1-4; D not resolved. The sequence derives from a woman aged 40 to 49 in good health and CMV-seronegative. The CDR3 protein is CASHMGGGTNEKLFF. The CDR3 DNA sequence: TGTGCCAGCCATATGGGTGGCGGAACTAATGAAAAACTGTTTTTT.